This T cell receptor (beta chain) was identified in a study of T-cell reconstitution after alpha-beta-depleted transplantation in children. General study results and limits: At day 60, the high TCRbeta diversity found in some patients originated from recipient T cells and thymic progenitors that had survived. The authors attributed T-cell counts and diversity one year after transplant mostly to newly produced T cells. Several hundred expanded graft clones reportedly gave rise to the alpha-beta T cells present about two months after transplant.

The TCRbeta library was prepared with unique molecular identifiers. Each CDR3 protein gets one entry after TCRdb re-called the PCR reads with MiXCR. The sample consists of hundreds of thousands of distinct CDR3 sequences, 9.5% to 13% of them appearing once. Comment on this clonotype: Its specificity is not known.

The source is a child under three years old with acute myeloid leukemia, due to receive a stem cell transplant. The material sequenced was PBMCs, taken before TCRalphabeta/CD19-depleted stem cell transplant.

The CDR3 reads CASSPGDGTGELFF. CDR3 in DNA: TGCGCCAGCAGCCCAGGGGACGGCACCGGGGAGCTGTTTTTT. The rearrangement links TRBV5-1 to TRBJ2-2, with D perhaps matching TRBD1 (6 bases). The CDR3 has 14 residues. Germline lookup yields CDR1 SGHRS and CDR2 YFSETQ. Trimming pared 4 bases from V and 4 bases from J, leaving 11 bases between.